Listed below are T cell receptor beta chains from one sample, sequenced in a study of shared clonotypes between healthy human individuals. Here immunoSEQ multiplex PCR was the method, and the copy in TCRdb shows in-frame clones only, minus some. The sample has roughly 1,000,000 clones; approximately 80% are singletons. The sample comprised memory CD4+ T cells from PBMCs. All receptors derive from a man aged 18 to 30 in good health. Some clones in this sample may be carry-over from other donors' samples. CDR3s leave out the opening cysteine and the closing phenylalanine or tryptophan.

CDR3 protein	V gene	J gene
ASSSSRLLF	TRBV28	TRBJ1-4
ASSARTGGGYEQY	TRBV4-3	TRBJ2-7
ASSTQPANTEAF	TRBV5-1	TRBJ1-1
ASSPQGDRGFGELF	TRBV7-3	TRBJ2-2
ASSWGTGGVGEKLF	TRBV5-1	TRBJ1-4
AISGSATDTQY	TRBV28	TRBJ2-3
ASSDRPNYGYT	TRBV6-5	TRBJ1-2
ASSQGQNSGNTIY	TRBV7-9	TRBJ1-3
ASSPTLNTEAF	TRBV18	TRBJ1-1
ASRFIDSGNTIY	TRBV11-2	TRBJ1-3
ASSSFGSNEQF	TRBV5-1	TRBJ2-1
ASILGRNLGTDTQY	TRBV28	TRBJ2-3
ASSPFRGGHGDTQY	TRBV27	TRBJ2-3
ASSPTTGYLSGANVLT	TRBV7-3	TRBJ2-6
ASIDQSNYGYT	TRBV6-5	TRBJ1-2
ASSTWGQPQH	TRBV27	TRBJ1-5
AWGTGWATEAF	TRBV30	TRBJ1-1
ASSSKGGPPDGYT	TRBV7-3	TRBJ1-2
ATRDRAGKSNQPQH	TRBV10-3	TRBJ1-5
ASSFSTGEDTIY	TRBV7-9	TRBJ1-3
ASSLETYTGELF	TRBV7-9	TRBJ2-2
ASSPIIVGEQY	TRBV7-9	TRBJ2-7
ASSLEGIRYEQY	TRBV7-9	TRBJ2-7
ATSRWGPNQPQH	TRBV15	TRBJ1-5
ASSLVTRSIQY	TRBV11-3	TRBJ2-4
ASSIQGASTGELF	TRBV5-1	TRBJ2-2
ASSSTDLGLRIYEQY	TRBV27	-
ASSLTETYEQY	TRBV18	TRBJ2-7
ASSVAEGRHEQY	TRBV18	TRBJ2-7
ASSAQPGQGAVNNEKLF	TRBV21-1	TRBJ1-4
ASSEFSGQEFGYT	TRBV25-1	TRBJ1-2
ASSPPGQGGSTQY	TRBV28	TRBJ2-3
ASSLSEASGRNEQF	TRBV28	TRBJ2-1
ASSTLTTATEAF	TRBV19	TRBJ1-1
ASSSQFVWRESPGGELF	TRBV7-9	TRBJ2-2
ASVRTEAF	TRBV10-1	TRBJ1-1
ASSPPGTATKT	TRBV6-5	TRBJ1-2
ASSSGNSQETQY	TRBV5-1	TRBJ2-5
ASSGQITDTQY	TRBV6-5	TRBJ2-3
ASSLGDTIY	TRBV7-6	TRBJ1-3
ASSEQSSGNTIY	TRBV2	TRBJ1-3
ASSGRTGSAQETQY	TRBV9	TRBJ2-5
ASSLSALTSGAGWYEQF	TRBV7-9	TRBJ2-1
ASTRDSFSYEQY	TRBV6-1	TRBJ2-7
ASSLGAFGGRITDTQY	TRBV27	TRBJ2-3
ASSPREAPGGNEQF	TRBV9	TRBJ2-1
ASSPGQGATDTQY	TRBV18	TRBJ2-3
ASSRDRVDNEQF	TRBV7-2	TRBJ2-1
ASSLKGQIYNEQF	TRBV7-3	TRBJ2-1
SVGRVNEQF	TRBV20-1	TRBJ2-1
ASRRGEGGNTIY	TRBV6-1	TRBJ1-3
ASSLAGREQY	TRBV6-5	TRBJ2-7
ASSRSDTTEQY	TRBV7-2	TRBJ2-7
ASSPQGSTYEQY	TRBV11-3	TRBJ2-7
ASSSQGLTEAF	TRBV5-1	TRBJ1-1
ASSLEAGGQAF	TRBV7-6	TRBJ1-1
ASSLAAPRLGGKLGGYT	TRBV5-6	TRBJ1-2
ASSQATGGGYGYT	TRBV4-3	TRBJ1-2